This TCR beta chain was obtained from a study of cytomegalovirus exposure and HLA in healthy donors. PCR amplification relied on 60 Vbeta primers (plus 13 Jbeta primers). Sequenced by immunoSEQ multiplex PCR; TCRdb stores in-frame clones only, minus some. The data hold roughly 150,000 clones, with roughly 74% observed a single time. There are 13 residues in the CDR3. CDR1 and CDR2 (germline): MDHEN, SYDVKM. Trimming removed 6 bases from V and 6 bases from J; junction bases left unmatched: 6. The chain couples TRBV28 to TRBJ1-1; 8 nucleotides line up with TRBD1. Specimen: PBMCs. The origin of this receptor is a man between 18 and 35 years old in good health and CMV-seropositive. The CDR3 here is CASSLDRGPEAFF. CDR3 DNA sequence: TGTGCCAGCAGCCTCGACAGGGGCCCTGAAGCTTTCTTT.